Presented here are 6 T cell receptor beta chains from one specimen sequenced in a study of T cell changes during pregnancy in multiple sclerosis. Using immunoSEQ multiplex PCR, the repertoire was profiled, and TCRdb retains in-frame clones only, with some absent. Among around 45,000 clones listed, about 91% were seen once. The source material was CD4+ T cells from peripheral blood mononuclear cells, sampled before pregnancy. All receptors come from a female donor with multiple sclerosis, enrolled in a pregnancy study.

V is TRBV6-4 and J is TRBJ1-2; D might be TRBD1 (6 bases). Germline lookup yields CDR1 MRHNA and CDR2 SNTAGT. The CDR3 is made up of 13 amino acids. The V and J ends lost 3 bases and 7 bases respectively, with 12 bases between them. Here the CDR3 reads CASSENREGGYTF. The CDR3 DNA reads as TGTGCCAGCAGTGAAAACAGGGAGGGTGGCTACACCTTC.

This sequence joins TRBV11-2 and TRBJ1-3, with D unresolved. Trimming took off 0 bases at V and 4 bases at J, with 13 bases between the two ends. Germline V gene data show CDR1 as SGHAT and CDR2 as FQNNGV. The CDR3 is 16 amino acids. The CDR3 here is CASSLDPTLTGNTIYF. CDR3 in DNA: TGTGCCAGCAGCTTAGACCCGACTTTAACGGGAAACACCATATATTTT.

J is TRBJ1-1 and V is TRBV7-2; 8 bases are a match to TRBD1. The length of the CDR3 is 15 residues. Germline assignment: CDR1 SGHTA and CDR2 FQGNSA. The junction had 5 bases not matched to a gene; V was cut back by 5 bases and J by 0 bases. The DNA of the CDR3 is TGTGCCAGCAGCCCTCGGACAGGGTTGAACACTGAAGCTTTCTTT. Translation gives CASSPRTGLNTEAFF.

J is TRBJ2-3 and V is TRBV14, with D possibly being TRBD1 (5 bases). The V gene lost 2 bases and the J gene lost 7 bases, with 10 bases spanning the gap. This CDR3 spans 13 amino acids. Germline lookup yields CDR1 SGHDN and CDR2 FVKESK. Written as DNA, the CDR3 is TGTGCCAGCAGCCAATTAGGGGTGAATACGCAGTATTTT. This gives the protein CASSQLGVNTQYF.

The genes are TRBV6-1 and TRBJ2-2; possibly TRBD1 for D (5 bases). The V and J ends lost 7 bases and 4 bases respectively, with 10 bases between them. This CDR3 contains 13 residues. Germline CDR1 MNHNS, CDR2 SASEGT. This CDR3 reads CASKGWGTGELFF. DNA of the CDR3: TGTGCCAGCAAGGGGTGGGGCACCGGGGAGCTGTTTTTT.

The chain uses TRBV13 and TRBJ2-6, with D possibly matching TRBD2 (5 bases). V gave up 8 bases and J gave up 0 bases, with 8 bases separating them. Germline values: CDR1 PRHDT, CDR2 FYEKMQ (reference sequence). This CDR3 has 14 amino acids. CDR3 sequence: CASQEGSGANVLTF. DNA for the CDR3: TGTGCCAGCCAAGAGGGCTCTGGGGCCAACGTCCTGACTTTC.